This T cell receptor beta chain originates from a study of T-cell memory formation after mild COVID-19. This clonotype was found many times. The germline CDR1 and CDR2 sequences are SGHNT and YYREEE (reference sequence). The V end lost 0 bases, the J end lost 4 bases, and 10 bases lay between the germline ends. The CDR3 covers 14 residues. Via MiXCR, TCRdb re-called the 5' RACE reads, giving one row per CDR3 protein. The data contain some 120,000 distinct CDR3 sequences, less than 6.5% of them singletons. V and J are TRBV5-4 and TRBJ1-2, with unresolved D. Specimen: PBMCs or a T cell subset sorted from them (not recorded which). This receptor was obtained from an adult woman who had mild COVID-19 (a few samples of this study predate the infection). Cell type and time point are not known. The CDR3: CASSLVGGAYGYTF. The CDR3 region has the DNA TGTGCCAGCAGCTTGGTGGGCGGAGCCTATGGCTACACCTTC.